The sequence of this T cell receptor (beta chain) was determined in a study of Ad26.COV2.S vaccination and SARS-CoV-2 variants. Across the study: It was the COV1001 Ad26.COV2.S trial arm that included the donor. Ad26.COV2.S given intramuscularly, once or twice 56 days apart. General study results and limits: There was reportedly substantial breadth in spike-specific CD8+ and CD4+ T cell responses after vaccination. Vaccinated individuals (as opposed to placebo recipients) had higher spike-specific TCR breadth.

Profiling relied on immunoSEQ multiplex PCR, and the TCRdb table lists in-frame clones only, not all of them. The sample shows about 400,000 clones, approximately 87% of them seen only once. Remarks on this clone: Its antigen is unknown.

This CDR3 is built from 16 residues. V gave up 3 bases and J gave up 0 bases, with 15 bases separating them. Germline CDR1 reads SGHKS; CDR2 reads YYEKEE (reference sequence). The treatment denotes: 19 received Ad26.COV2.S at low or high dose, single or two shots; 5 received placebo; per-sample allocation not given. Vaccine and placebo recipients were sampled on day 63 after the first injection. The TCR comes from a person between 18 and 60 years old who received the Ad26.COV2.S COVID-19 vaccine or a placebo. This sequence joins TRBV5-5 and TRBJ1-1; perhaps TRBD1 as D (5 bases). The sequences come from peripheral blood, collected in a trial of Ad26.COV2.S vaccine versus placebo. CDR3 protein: CASSWGDGYMNTEAFF. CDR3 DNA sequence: TGTGCCAGCAGCTGGGGGGACGGCTACATGAACACTGAAGCTTTCTTT.